Following are 21 T cell receptor beta chains from one sample sequenced in a study of T cell responses to AZD1222 COVID-19 vaccine. Produced via immunoSEQ multiplex PCR; TCRdb's table is partial and in-frame only. The table lists 95,000 to 110,000 clones, 70% to 90% of them singletons. The material was peripheral blood, obtained on day 0 of AZD1222 vaccination. Every receptor here comes from an adult in good health.

On this clone itself: The conserved phenylalanine or tryptophan normally closing the CDR3 is absent here, so this likely arose from a read error. This chain connects TRBV6-1 to TRBJ1-6, with TRBD1 identical over 7 bases. The CDR3 is 14 amino acids. Per germline, CDR1 MNHNS and CDR2 SASEGT. The trim removed 1 base at V and 8 bases at J, leaving 2 bases unmatched. CDR3 loop: CASSEVQGDSPLHL. CDR3 bases: TGTGCCAGCAGTGAAGTCCAGGGGGATTCACCCCTCCACCTT.

A few counts support this clone. CDR3 residues: CASSDPDGANSPLHF. CDR3 in DNA: TGTGCCAGCAGCGACCCCGATGGTGCCAATTCACCCCTCCACTTT. This chain connects TRBV9 to TRBJ1-6; D gene ambiguous. Germline assignment: CDR1 SGDLS and CDR2 YYNGEE. V lost 3 bases, J lost 7 bases, and 14 bases lay in between. The CDR3 loop spans 15 amino acids.

V and J are TRBV5-6 and TRBJ2-3; D possibly matches TRBD1 or TRBD2 (5 bases each). Germline lookup yields CDR1 SGHDT and CDR2 YYEEEE. The CDR3 length is 15 residues. Trimming removed 5 bases from V and 0 bases from J, with 13 bases in between. CDR3 coding DNA: TGTGCCAGCAGTTCGGGACCAACTAGCACAGATACGCAGTATTTT. It specifies CASSSGPTSTDTQYF. The variable domain in full, with the rest retrieved from reference TRBV5-6 and TRBJ2-3, is DAGVTQSPTHLIKTRGQQVTLRCSPKSGHDTVSWYQQALGQGPQFIFQYYEEEERQRGNFPDRFSGHQFPNYSSELNVNALLLGDSALYLCASSSGPTSTDTQYFGPGTRLTVL.

As DNA, the CDR3 is TGTGCCAGCAGCACCGGGACAACTATGAACACTGAAGCTTTCTTT. Protein product: CASSTGTTMNTEAFF. V and J are TRBV6-5 and TRBJ1-1, with D tentatively TRBD1 (6 bases). V gave up 6 bases and J gave up 0 bases, with 14 bases separating them. CDR3 length: 15 amino acids. The germline V gene encodes CDR1 MNHEY and CDR2 SVGAGI.

The chain combines TRBV5-1 with TRBJ2-2; 9 bases are shared with TRBD1. J was trimmed by 7 bases and V by 1 base; bases with no gene match: 5. Germline loops: CDR1 SGHRS, CDR2 YFSETQ. CDR3 length equals 15 residues. The DNA of the CDR3 is TGCGCCAGCAGCTTGAGGGACAGGGCGGACGGGGAGCTGTTTTTT. Protein sequence: CASSLRDRADGELFF.

This chain joins TRBV5-6 and TRBJ1-1, with D perhaps matching TRBD1 (5 bases). V dropped 4 bases and J dropped 11 bases, with 15 bases sitting between them. Germline V gives CDR1 SGHDT, CDR2 YYEEEE. This CDR3 has 12 amino acids. CDR3: CASSTGRGAAFF. The CDR3 nucleotides read TGTGCCAGCAGCACGGGGAGGGGTGCGGCTTTCTTT.

The chain's CDR3 is CASSWGLQETQYF. The CDR3 nucleotides read TGCGCCAGCAGCTGGGGGTTACAAGAGACCCAGTACTTC. This chain links TRBV5-1 with TRBJ2-5; D is tentatively TRBD1 or TRBD2 (5 bases each). V lost 3 bases and J 2 bases, leaving 8 bases between the germline ends. The CDR3 runs 13 residues. From germline, CDR1 is SGHRS and CDR2 YFSETQ.

This chain joins TRBV29-1 and TRBJ2-7; no firm D call. CDR3 length equals 12 residues. Germline lookup yields CDR1 SQVTM and CDR2 ANQGSEA. V lost 1 base, J lost 3 bases, and 7 bases lay in between. The CDR3 loop reads CSVEGELYEQYF. The CDR3 DNA is TGCAGCGTTGAAGGAGAACTCTACGAGCAGTACTTC.

V is TRBV7-6 and J is TRBJ2-3; unclear D gene. The CDR3 totals 16 residues. Germline CDR1 and CDR2: SGHVS and FNYEAQ. Trimming cost V 4 bases and J 0 bases, with 14 bases left between them. The CDR3 DNA reads TGTGCCAGCAGCTACCCTCCCAGATCTAGCACAGATACGCAGTATTTT. This encodes CASSYPPRSSTDTQYF.

This sequence joins TRBV9 and TRBJ2-3; 8 bases are shared with TRBD2. Germline V lookup: CDR1 SGDLS, CDR2 YYNGEE. The ends lost 0 bases at V and 2 bases at J; junction bases unmatched: 8. The CDR3 covers 17 residues. CDR3 sequence reads: CASSVGGSGGLTDTQYF. CDR3 bases: TGTGCCAGCAGCGTAGGAGGGAGCGGGGGACTCACAGATACGCAGTATTTT.

The CDR3 DNA follows: TGTGCCAGCAGCTTAGCGGGGTTTGCTAACTATGGCTACACCTTC. Translation gives CASSLAGFANYGYTF. The chain employs TRBV7-2 and TRBJ1-2; D uncertain. CDR3 size: 15 residues. V was pared by 0 bases and J by 0 bases, with 8 bases between. Germline CDR1 SGHTA, CDR2 FQGNSA.

This clone was recorded only once. The chain has TRBV18 and TRBJ2-5; possibly TRBD2 for D (5 bases). This CDR3 is built from 12 residues. With 10 bases removed from V and 5 bases from J, the gap between germline ends came to 14 bases. The germline CDR1 and CDR2 sequences are KGHSH and LQKENI. The CDR3 is CATGESRETQYF. CDR3 in DNA: TGTGCCACCGGGGAATCGCGGGAGACCCAGTACTTC.

The chain combines TRBV2 with TRBJ1-5; D ambiguous. Germline-derived CDR1 and CDR2 are SNHLY and FYNNEI. The CDR3 is 13 amino acids. Trimming cost V 6 bases and J 0 bases, with 6 bases left between them. The CDR3 is CASRDVSNQPQHF. Written as DNA, the CDR3 is TGTGCCAGCAGGGACGTTAGCAATCAGCCCCAGCATTTT.

The count of this clone is one. V gene TRBV12-5 combines with J gene TRBJ1-1, with TRBD1 as a possible D gene (6 bases). The germline V gene encodes CDR1 LGHNT and CDR2 FRNRAP. The CDR3 length is 17 residues. V lost 6 bases and J 1 base, leaving 21 bases between the germline ends. Here the CDR3 reads CASGFLHLTGENTEAFF. In DNA form, the CDR3 reads TGTGCTAGTGGCTTCTTACACCTGACAGGAGAGAACACTGAAGCTTTCTTT.

The V gene is TRBV7-8, the J gene TRBJ2-7; 9 nucleotides agree with TRBD2. CDR1 is SGHVS, CDR2 FQNEAQ, per germline. The trim removed 0 bases at V and 2 bases at J, leaving 2 bases unmatched. The CDR3 totals 15 residues. This CDR3 is CASSLATSGPYEQYF. The CDR3 DNA is TGTGCCAGCAGCTTAGCGACTAGCGGCCCCTACGAGCAGTACTTC.

The chain has TRBV6-1 and TRBJ2-5; TRBD2 aligns across 12 bases. This CDR3 contains 16 residues. Germline trimming cut 0 bases from V and 4 bases from J; bases unmatched to any gene: 3. CDR1 and CDR2 from the germline V gene are MNHNS and SASEGT. In DNA form, the CDR3 reads TGTGCCAGCAGTGAAGCCCTAGCGGGGGGGGCAGAGACCCAGTACTTC. It is translated as CASSEALAGGAETQYF.

CDR3 nucleotides: TGTGCCAGCAGACTAGCGGGGGGCACTGAAGCTTTCTTT. Its protein is CASRLAGGTEAFF. This chain links TRBV7-9 with TRBJ1-1; D is possibly TRBD1 (5 bases). There are 13 residues in the CDR3. The V gene lost 6 bases and the J gene lost 4 bases, with 12 bases spanning the gap. CDR1 and CDR2 from the germline V gene are SEHNR and FQNEAQ (reference sequence).

DNA for the CDR3: TGTGCCAGTAGTATCCCGTGGGCTAACACTGAAGCTTTCTTT. Translated: CASSIPWANTEAFF. The J gene is TRBJ1-1, the V gene TRBV19; no clear D. The V end lost 3 bases, the J end lost 2 bases, and 10 bases lay between the germline ends. The CDR3 has 14 amino acids. Germline V gives CDR1 LNHDA, CDR2 SQIVND (reference sequence).

The V gene is TRBV15, the J gene TRBJ2-7; D unclear. The CDR3 is 13 residues long. V was shortened by 6 bases and J by 0 bases, with 9 bases between the two germline ends. Germline CDR1 LNHNV, CDR2 YYDKDF (reference sequence). CDR3 DNA sequence: TGTGCCACCAGTAAGACGAGCTCCTACGAGCAGTACTTC. Amino acids: CATSKTSSYEQYF. Full variable domain (rest looked up from reference TRBV15 and TRBJ2-7): DAMVIQNPRYQVTQFGKPVTLSCSQTLNHNVMYWYQQKSSQAPKLLFHYYDKDFNNEADTPDNFQSRRPNTSFCFLDIRSPGLGDTAMYLCATSKTSSYEQYFGPGTRLTVT.

A word on this clone: Without the conserved terminal phenylalanine or tryptophan, this CDR3 likely stems from a read error. The rearrangement uses TRBV2 and TRBJ1-6; D unclear. This CDR3 spans 17 amino acids. Germline V gene lookup returns CDR1 SNHLY and CDR2 FYNNEI. V gave up 6 bases and J gave up 6 bases, with 21 bases separating them. CDR3 in amino acids: CASSRALLRLGNSPLHL. CDR3 DNA: TGTGCCAGCAGCCGAGCTCTTCTAAGGCTCGGTAATTCACCCCTCCACCTT.

The V gene is TRBV10-1, the J gene TRBJ2-1; 8 bases are a match to TRBD1. Germline V CDR1 and CDR2: WNHNN, SYGVQD (reference sequence). The CDR3 has 15 amino acids. J lost 4 bases, V lost 6 bases, and 8 bases had no gene match. CDR3 bases: TGCGCCAGCAGCTCCCCAGGGGGCCTGTACAATGAGCAGTTCTTC. It yields the protein CASSSPGGLYNEQFF.